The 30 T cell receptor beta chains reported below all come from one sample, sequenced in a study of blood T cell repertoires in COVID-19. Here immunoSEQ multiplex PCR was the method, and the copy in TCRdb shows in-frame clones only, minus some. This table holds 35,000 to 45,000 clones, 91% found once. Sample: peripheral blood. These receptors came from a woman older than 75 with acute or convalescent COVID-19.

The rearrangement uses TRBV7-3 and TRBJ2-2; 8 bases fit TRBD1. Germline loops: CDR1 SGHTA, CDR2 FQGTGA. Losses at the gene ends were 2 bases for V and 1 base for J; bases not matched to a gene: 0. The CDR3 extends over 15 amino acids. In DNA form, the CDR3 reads TGTGCCAGCAGCTTAGACAGGGGGAACACCGGGGAGCTGTTTTTT. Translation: CASSLDRGNTGELFF. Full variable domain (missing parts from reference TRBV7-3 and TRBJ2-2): GAGVSQTPSNKVTEKGKYVELRCDPISGHTALYWYRQSLGQGPEFLIYFQGTGAADDSGLPNDRFFAVRPEGSVSTLKIQRTERGDSAVYLCASSLDRGNTGELFFGEGSRLTVL.

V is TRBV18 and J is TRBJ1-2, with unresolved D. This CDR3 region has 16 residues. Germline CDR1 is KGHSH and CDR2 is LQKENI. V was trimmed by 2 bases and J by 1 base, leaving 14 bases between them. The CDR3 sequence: CASSPNLGEYNYGYTF. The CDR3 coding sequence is TGTGCCAGCTCACCAAATCTCGGAGAATATAACTATGGCTACACCTTC.

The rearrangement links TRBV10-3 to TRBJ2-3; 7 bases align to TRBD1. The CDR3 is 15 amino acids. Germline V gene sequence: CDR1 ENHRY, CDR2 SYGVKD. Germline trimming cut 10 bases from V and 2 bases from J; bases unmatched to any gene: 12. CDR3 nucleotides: TGTGCCACCCTCCTCGACAGGGACCCCACAGATACGCAGTATTTT. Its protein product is CATLLDRDPTDTQYF.

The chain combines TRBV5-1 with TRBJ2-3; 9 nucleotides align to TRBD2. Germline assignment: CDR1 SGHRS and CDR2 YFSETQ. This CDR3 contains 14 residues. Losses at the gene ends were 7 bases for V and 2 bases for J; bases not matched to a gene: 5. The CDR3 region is CASQERGATDTQYF. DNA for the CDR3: TGCGCCAGCCAGGAGCGGGGGGCCACAGATACGCAGTATTTT.

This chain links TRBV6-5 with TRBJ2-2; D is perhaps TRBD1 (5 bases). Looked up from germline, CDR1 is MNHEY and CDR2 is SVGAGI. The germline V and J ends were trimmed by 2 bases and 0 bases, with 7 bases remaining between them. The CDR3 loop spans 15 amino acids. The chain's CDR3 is CASSYLTANTGELFF. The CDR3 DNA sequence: TGTGCCAGCAGTTACCTGACAGCGAACACCGGGGAGCTGTTTTTT.

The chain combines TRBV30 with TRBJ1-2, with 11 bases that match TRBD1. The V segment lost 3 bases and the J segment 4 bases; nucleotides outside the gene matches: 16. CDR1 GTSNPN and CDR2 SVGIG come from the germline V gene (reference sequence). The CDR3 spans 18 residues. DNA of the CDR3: TGTGCCTGGAGGGACAGGGGGCGAAGGGTAACTCTGGGCTATGGCTACACCTTC. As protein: CAWRDRGRRVTLGYGYTF.

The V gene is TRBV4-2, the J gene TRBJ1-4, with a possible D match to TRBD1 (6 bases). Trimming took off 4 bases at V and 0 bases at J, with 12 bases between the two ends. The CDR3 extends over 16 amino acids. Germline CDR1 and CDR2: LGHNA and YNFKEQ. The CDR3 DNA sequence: TGTGCCAGCAGCCCCAGGGACACCACAACTAATGAAAAACTGTTTTTT. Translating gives CASSPRDTTTNEKLFF.

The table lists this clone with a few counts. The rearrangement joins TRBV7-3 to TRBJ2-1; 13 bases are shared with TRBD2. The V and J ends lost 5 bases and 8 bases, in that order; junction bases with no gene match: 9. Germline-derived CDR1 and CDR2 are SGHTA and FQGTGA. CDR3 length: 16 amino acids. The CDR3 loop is CASSLGTSGARDEQFF. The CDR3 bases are TGTGCCAGCAGCCTTGGGACTAGCGGGGCTCGGGATGAGCAGTTCTTC.

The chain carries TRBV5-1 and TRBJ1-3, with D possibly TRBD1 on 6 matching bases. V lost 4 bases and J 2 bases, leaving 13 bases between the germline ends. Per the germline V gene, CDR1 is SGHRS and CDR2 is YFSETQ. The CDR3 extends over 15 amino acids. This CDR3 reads CASSEDGGTGNTIYF. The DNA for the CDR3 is TGCGCCAGCAGCGAAGATGGGGGCACTGGAAACACCATATATTTT.

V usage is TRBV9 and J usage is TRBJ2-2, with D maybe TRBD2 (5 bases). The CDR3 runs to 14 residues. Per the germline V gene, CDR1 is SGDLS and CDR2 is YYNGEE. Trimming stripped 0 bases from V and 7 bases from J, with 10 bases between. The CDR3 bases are TGTGCCAGCAGCGTAGTGCCTAGCTACGGGGAGCTGTTTTTT. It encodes CASSVVPSYGELFF.

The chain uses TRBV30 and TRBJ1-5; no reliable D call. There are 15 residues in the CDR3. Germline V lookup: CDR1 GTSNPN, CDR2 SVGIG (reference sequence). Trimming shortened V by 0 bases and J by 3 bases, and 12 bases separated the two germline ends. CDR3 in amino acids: CAWSVMFPSNQPQHF. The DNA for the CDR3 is TGTGCCTGGAGTGTTATGTTCCCCTCCAATCAGCCCCAGCATTTT.

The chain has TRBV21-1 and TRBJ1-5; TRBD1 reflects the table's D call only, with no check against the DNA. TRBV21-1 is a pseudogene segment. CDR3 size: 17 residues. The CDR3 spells CASSSRAGQDSNQPQHF. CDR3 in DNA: TGTGCCAGCAGCTCAAGGGCGGGACAGGATAGCAATCAGCCCCAGCATTTT.

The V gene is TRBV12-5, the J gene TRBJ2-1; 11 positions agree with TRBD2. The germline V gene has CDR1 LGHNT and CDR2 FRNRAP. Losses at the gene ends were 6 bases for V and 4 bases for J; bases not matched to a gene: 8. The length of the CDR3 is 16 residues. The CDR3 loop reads CASGRVAGGHYNEQFF. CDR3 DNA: TGTGCTAGTGGCCGTGTAGCGGGGGGGCATTACAATGAGCAGTTCTTC.

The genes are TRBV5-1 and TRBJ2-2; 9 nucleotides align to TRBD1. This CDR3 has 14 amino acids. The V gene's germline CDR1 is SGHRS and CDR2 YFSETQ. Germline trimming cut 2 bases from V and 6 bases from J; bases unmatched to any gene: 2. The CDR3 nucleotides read TGCGCCAGCAGCTTACAGGGGGCAGCCGGGGAGCTGTTTTTT. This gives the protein CASSLQGAAGELFF.

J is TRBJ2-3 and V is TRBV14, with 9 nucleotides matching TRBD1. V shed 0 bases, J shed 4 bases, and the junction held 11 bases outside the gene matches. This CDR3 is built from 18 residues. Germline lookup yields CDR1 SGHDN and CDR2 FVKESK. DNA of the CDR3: TGTGCCAGCAGCCAAGAGCTTGGTGGACAGGGGTCGGCAGATACGCAGTATTTT. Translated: CASSQELGGQGSADTQYF.

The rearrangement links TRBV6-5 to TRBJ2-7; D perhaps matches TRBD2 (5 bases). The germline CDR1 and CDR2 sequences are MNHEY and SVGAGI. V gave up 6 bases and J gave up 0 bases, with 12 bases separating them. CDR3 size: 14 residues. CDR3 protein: CASSYNGDSYEQYF. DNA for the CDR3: TGTGCCAGCAGCTACAACGGGGACTCCTACGAGCAGTACTTC.

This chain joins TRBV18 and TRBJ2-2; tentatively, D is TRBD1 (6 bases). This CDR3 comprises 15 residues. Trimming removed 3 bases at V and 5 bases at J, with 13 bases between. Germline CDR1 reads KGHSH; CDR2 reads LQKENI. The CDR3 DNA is TGTGCCAGCTCACCCGGACAGACCCTTACCGGGGAGCTGTTTTTT. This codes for CASSPGQTLTGELFF.

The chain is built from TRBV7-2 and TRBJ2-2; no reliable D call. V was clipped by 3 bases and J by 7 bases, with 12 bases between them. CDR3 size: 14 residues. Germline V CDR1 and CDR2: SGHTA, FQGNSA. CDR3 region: CASSFLTSSGELFF. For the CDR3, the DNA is TGTGCCAGCAGCTTCTTGACTTCCAGCGGGGAGCTGTTTTTT. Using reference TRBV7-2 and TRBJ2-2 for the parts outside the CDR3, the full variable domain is GAGVSQSPSNKVTEKGKDVELRCDPISGHTALYWYRQSLGQGLEFLIYFQGNSAPDKSGLPSDRFSAERTGGSVSTLTIQRTQQEDSAVYLCASSFLTSSGELFFGEGSRLTVL.

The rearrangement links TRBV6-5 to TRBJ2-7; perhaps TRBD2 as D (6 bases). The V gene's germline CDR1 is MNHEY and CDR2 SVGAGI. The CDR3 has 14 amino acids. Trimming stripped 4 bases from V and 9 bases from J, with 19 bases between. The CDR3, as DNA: TGTGCCAGCAGTTCAAAGGGAGGACACCGTGTGCAGTACTTC. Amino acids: CASSSKGGHRVQYF.

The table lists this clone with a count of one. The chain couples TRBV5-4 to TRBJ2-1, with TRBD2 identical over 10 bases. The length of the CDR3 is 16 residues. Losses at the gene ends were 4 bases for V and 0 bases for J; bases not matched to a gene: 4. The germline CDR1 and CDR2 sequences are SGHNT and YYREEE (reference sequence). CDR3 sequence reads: CASSPSGGSSYNEQFF. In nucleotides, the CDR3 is TGTGCCAGCAGCCCTAGCGGGGGTAGCTCCTACAATGAGCAGTTCTTC. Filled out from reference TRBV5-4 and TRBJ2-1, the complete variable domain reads ETGVTQSPTHLIKTRGQQVTLRCSSQSGHNTVSWYQQALGQGPQFIFQYYREEENGRGNFPPRFSGLQFPNYSSELNVNALELDDSALYLCASSPSGGSSYNEQFFGPGTRLTVL.

The CDR3 DNA is TGTGCCATCAGTGAGACGTGGACAGGTAACCAGCCCCAGCATTTT. This codes for CAISETWTGNQPQHF. This chain uses TRBV10-3 with TRBJ1-5, with 7 bases matching TRBD1. The germline gives CDR1 ENHRY, CDR2 SYGVKD. Losses at the gene ends were 2 bases for V and 7 bases for J; bases not matched to a gene: 8. The CDR3 has 15 amino acids.

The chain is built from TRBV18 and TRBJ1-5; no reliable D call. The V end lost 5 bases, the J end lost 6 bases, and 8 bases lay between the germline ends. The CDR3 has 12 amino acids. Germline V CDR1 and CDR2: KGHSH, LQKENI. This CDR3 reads CASSSSGQPQHF. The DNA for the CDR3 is TGTGCCAGCTCATCCTCGGGTCAGCCCCAGCATTTT.

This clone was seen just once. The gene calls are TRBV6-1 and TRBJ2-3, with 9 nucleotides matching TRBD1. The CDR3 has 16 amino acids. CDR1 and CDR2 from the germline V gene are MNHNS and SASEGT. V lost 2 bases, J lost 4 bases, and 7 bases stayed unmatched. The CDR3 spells CASSERVDRGPDTQYF. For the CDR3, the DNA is TGTGCCAGCAGTGAAAGGGTGGACAGGGGTCCAGATACGCAGTATTTT.

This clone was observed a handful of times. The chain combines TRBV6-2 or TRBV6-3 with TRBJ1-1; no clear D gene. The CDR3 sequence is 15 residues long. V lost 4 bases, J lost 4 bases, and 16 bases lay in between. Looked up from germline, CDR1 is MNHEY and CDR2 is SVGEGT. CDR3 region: CASSSNFIRGTEAFF. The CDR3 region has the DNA TGTGCCAGCAGTTCCAATTTTATCCGGGGCACTGAAGCTTTCTTT.

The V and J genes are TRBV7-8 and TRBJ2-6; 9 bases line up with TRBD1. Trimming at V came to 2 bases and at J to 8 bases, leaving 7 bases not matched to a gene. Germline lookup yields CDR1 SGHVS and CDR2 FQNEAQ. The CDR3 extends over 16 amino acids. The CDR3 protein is CASSLRTGGASNVLTF. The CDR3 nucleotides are TGTGCCAGCAGCTTAAGAACAGGGGGCGCGTCCAACGTCCTGACTTTC.

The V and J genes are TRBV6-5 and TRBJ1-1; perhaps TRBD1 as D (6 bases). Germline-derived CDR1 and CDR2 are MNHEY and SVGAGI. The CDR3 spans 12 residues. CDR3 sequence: CVIGDMNTEAFF. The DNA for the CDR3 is TGTGTCATTGGGGACATGAACACTGAAGCTTTCTTT.

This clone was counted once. CDR3 protein: CASSVMGTSGAYQETQYF. The CDR3 DNA reads TGCGCCAGCAGCGTTATGGGGACTAGCGGGGCCTATCAAGAGACCCAGTACTTC. The chain combines TRBV5-1 with TRBJ2-5; TRBD2 matches at 13 bases. The CDR3 runs to 18 residues. V lost 4 bases, J lost 2 bases, and 11 bases stayed unmatched. Germline lookup yields CDR1 SGHRS and CDR2 YFSETQ. The full variable domain, completed using reference TRBV5-1 and TRBJ2-5, is KAGVTQTPRYLIKTRGQQVTLSCSPISGHRSVSWYQQTPGQGLQFLFEYFSETQRNKGNFPGRFSGRQFSNSRSEMNVSTLELGDSALYLCASSVMGTSGAYQETQYFGPGTRLLVL.

In DNA form, the CDR3 reads TGTGCCAGCAGTCCTAGCGGGGGACGCTACGAGCAGTACTTC. It specifies CASSPSGGRYEQYF. The genes are TRBV6-5 and TRBJ2-7; 10 bases align to TRBD2. Germline CDR1 is MNHEY and CDR2 is SVGAGI. V dropped 5 bases and J dropped 3; count of bases not matched to a gene: 4. This CDR3 region has 14 residues.

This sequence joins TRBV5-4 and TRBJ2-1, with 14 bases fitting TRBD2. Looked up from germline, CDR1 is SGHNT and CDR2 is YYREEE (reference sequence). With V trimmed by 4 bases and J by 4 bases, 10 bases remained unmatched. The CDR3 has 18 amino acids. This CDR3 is CASSPSGLAGANYNEQFF. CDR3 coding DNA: TGTGCCAGCAGCCCCTCGGGACTAGCGGGGGCCAATTACAATGAGCAGTTCTTC. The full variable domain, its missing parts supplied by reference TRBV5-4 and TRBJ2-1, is ETGVTQSPTHLIKTRGQQVTLRCSSQSGHNTVSWYQQALGQGPQFIFQYYREEENGRGNFPPRFSGLQFPNYSSELNVNALELDDSALYLCASSPSGLAGANYNEQFFGPGTRLTVL.

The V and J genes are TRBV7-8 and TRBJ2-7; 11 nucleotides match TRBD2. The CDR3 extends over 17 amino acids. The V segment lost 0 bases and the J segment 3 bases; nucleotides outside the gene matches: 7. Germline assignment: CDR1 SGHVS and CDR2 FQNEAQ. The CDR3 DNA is TGTGCCAGCAGCTTAGCGGTTGCGACTAGCGGGATCTACGAGCAGTACTTC. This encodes CASSLAVATSGIYEQYF. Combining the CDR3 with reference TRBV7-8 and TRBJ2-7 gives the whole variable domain GAGVSQSPRYKVAKRGQDVALRCDPISGHVSLFWYQQALGQGPEFLTYFQNEAQLDKSGLPSDRFFAERPEGSVSTLKIQRTQQEDSAVYLCASSLAVATSGIYEQYFGPGTRLTVT.